What follows describes a single T cell receptor beta chain. Original processing notes: The assay estimated nucleated cells by amplifying reference gene primers. Here immunoSEQ multiplex PCR was the method, and the copy in TCRdb shows in-frame clones only, minus some. V and J calls and clone size come straight from that table; D and trimming were deduced from the DNA. The sample has 140,000 or so clones; 60% to 85% are singletons. This sample was taken from a study of blood T cell repertoires in COVID-19. Study background: Samples came from the United States, Italy and Spain, spanning acute and convalescent COVID-19. PBMCs, B-cell-depleted T cells, or T cells provided the cDNA or gDNA that made up the material.

CDR3 length: 16 amino acids. Germline-derived CDR1 and CDR2 are DFQATT and SNEGSKA (reference sequence). The ends lost 3 bases at V and 2 bases at J; junction bases unmatched: 9. V usage is TRBV20-1 and J usage is TRBJ2-7; TRBD2 matches 11 bases. The material sequenced was peripheral blood. This receptor was taken from a woman aged 55-70 years with acute or convalescent COVID-19. The chain's CDR3 is CSASLVAGGDPYEQYF. The DNA of the CDR3 is TGCAGTGCTAGTTTAGTAGCGGGAGGGGACCCCTACGAGCAGTACTTC.